What follows describes a single T cell receptor (beta chain). Its target is not known. The data were taken from a study of graft-versus-host responses after intestinal transplantation. Across the whole study: Recipients underwent multivisceral, liver-intestinal, or isolated intestinal transplants. Recipients uniformly received anti-thymocyte globulin induction, followed by tacrolimus and steroids for roughly three years.

The CDR3 spans 14 residues. From germline, CDR1 is SGDLS and CDR2 YYNGEE. Trimming at V came to 0 bases and at J to 7 bases, leaving 7 bases not matched to a gene. TCRdb's table, derived via immunoSEQ multiplex PCR, lists solely in-frame clones and lacks some. The top ten clones hold approximately 4.4% of a sample with 4,000 or so clones, about 82% of them seen once. Both intraepithelial and lamina propria lymphocytes were released by processing graft tissue. Notes on the study in general: Circulating GvH clone levels at their peak were associated with HvG declines (early post-transplant). The marrow of recipients harbored GvH clones, and ileum or blood showed some of them first.

Sequences were derived from ileum tissue, sampled roughly 660 days after intestinal transplant. J is TRBJ2-7 and V is TRBV9; 7 bases match TRBD2. The clonotype comes from a human patient who received an intestinal transplant, so some T cells may come from the graft donor. The CDR3 DNA reads TGTGCCAGCAGCGTAGTGTTCACCGGGGGGGAGCAGTACTTC. Its translation: CASSVVFTGGEQYF. Variable domain in full (rest from reference TRBV9 and TRBJ2-7): DSGVTQTPKHLITATGQRVTLRCSPRSGDLSVYWYQQSLDQGLQFLIQYYNGEERAKGNILERFSAQQFPDLHSELNLSSLELGDSALYFCASSVVFTGGEQYFGPGTRLTVT.